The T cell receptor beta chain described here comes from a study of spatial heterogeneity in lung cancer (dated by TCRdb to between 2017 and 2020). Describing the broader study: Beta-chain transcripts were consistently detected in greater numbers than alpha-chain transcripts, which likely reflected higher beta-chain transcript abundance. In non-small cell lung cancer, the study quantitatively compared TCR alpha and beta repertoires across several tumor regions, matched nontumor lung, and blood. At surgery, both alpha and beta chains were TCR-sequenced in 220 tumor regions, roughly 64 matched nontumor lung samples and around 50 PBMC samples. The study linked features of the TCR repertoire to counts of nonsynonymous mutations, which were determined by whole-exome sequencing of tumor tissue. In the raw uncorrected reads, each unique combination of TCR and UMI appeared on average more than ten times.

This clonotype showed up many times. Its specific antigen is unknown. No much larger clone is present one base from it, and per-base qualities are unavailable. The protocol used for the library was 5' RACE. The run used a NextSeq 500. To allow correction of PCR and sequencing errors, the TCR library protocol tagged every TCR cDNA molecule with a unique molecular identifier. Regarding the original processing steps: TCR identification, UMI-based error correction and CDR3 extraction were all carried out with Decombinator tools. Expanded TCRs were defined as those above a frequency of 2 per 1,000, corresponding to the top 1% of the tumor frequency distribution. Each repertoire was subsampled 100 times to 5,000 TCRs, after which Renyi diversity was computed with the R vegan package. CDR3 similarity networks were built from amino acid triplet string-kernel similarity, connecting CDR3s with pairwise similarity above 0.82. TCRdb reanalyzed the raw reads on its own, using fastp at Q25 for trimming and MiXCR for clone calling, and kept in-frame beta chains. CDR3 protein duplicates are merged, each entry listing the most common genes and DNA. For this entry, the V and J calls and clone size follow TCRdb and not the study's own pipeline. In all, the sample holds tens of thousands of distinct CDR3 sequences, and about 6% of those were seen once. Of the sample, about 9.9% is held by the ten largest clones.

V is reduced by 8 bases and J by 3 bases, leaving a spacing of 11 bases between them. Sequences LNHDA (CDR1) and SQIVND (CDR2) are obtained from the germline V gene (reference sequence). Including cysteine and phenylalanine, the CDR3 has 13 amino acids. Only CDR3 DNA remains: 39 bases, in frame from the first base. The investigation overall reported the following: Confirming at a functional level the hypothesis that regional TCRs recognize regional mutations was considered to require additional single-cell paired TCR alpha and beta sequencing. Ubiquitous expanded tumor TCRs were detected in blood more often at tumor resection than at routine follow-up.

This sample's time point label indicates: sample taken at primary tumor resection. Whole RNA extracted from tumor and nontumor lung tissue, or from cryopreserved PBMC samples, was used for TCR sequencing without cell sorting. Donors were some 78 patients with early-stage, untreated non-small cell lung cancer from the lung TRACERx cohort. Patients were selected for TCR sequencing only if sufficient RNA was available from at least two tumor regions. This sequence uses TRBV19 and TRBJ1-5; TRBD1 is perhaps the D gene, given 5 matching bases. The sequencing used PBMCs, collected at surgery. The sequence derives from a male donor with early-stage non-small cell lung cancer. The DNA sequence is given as TGTGCCAGTCAAGACAGCTACAATCAGCCCCAGCATTTT. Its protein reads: CASQDSYNQPQHF.